Listed below are T cell receptor beta chains from one sample, sequenced in a study of T cell responses to AZD1222 COVID-19 vaccine. Assay: immunoSEQ multiplex PCR; the TCRdb copy retains only in-frame clones and omits some. The table lists approximately 100,000 clones, approximately 87% of them singletons. The input for sequencing was peripheral blood, taken on day 0 of AZD1222 vaccination. These receptors all come from an adult in good health. Both conserved end residues are part of each CDR3. D genes are given only for firm matches. Size values are once, few and many counts, or a class for expanded clones, and some rows have none.

v_gene,abundance,d_gene,j_gene,CDR3nt,CDR3aa
TRBV4-1,.,.,TRBJ2-5,TGCGCCAGCAGCCAGGGGGGCAGGGCCCAAGAGACCCAGTACTTC,CASSQGGRAQETQYF
TRBV4-1,.,.,TRBJ1-2,TGCGCCAGCAGCCAAGAATCTTCACAGGCAAGCTATGGCTACACCTTC,CASSQESSQASYGYTF
TRBV3-1/TRBV3-2,.,TRBD2,TRBJ2-1,TGTGCCAGCAGCCAACCGGGGGGATTAATTGAGCAGTTCTTC,CASSQPGGLIEQFF
TRBV4-3,.,.,TRBJ1-1,TGCGCCAGCAGCCAAGATCGAGAGGGTGCTGAAGCTTTCTTT,CASSQDREGAEAFF
TRBV4-3,.,.,TRBJ1-5,TGCGCCAGCAGCCAAGAAGTGGCTCAGCCCCAGCATTTT,CASSQEVAQPQHF
TRBV2,.,.,TRBJ1-1,TGTGCCAGCAGGAACAGTGGGGCCACTGAAGCTTTCTTT,CASRNSGATEAFF
TRBV7-2,.,TRBD1,TRBJ1-2,TGTGCCAGCAGAGGGACAGGGGTAGGGTATGGCTACACCTTC,CASRGTGVGYGYTF
TRBV7-2,.,.,TRBJ2-5,TGTGCCAGCAGCTTAGAACTAGCCCAAGAGACCCAGTACTTC,CASSLELAQETQYF
TRBV14,.,TRBD1,TRBJ2-7,TGTGCCAGCAGCCTAATTGCCAGGGGGTACGAGCAGTACTTC,CASSLIARGYEQYF
TRBV29-1,.,.,TRBJ1-2,TGCAGCGTTGAAAGTGGGGCTAACTATGGCTACACCTTC,CSVESGANYGYTF
TRBV6-2/TRBV6-3,few,TRBD1,TRBJ1-5,TGTGCCAGCAGCTACTCGACAGGGAACCAGCCCCAGCATTTT,CASSYSTGNQPQHF
TRBV6-2/TRBV6-3,.,.,TRBJ2-5,TGTGCCAGCAGTTACTCGGAGATAGCACAAGAGACCCAGTACTTC,CASSYSEIAQETQYF
TRBV28,.,.,TRBJ1-5,TGTGCCAGCGCCCAAGGTGGTAGCAATCAGCCCCAGCATTTT,CASAQGGSNQPQHF
TRBV2,.,.,TRBJ2-7,TGTGCCAGCAGTGAAGGTGGCTCCTACGAGCAGTACTTC,CASSEGGSYEQYF
TRBV18,.,.,TRBJ1-5,TGTGCCAGCTCACGACAGGTCAATCAGCCCCAGCATTTT,CASSRQVNQPQHF
TRBV24-1,.,TRBD2,TRBJ2-1,TGTGCCACCAGTGATTTAAATCTAGCGGGGGGGCGAGGTGAGCAGTTCTTC,CATSDLNLAGGRGEQFF
TRBV19,.,.,TRBJ1-1,TGTGCCAGTAGTTCCCCTGGCGACCGGGATGAAGCTTTCTTT,CASSSPGDRDEAFF
TRBV7-3,few,.,TRBJ2-7,TGTGCCAGCAGCTTAACGGCAGGGGACGAGCAGTACTTC,CASSLTAGDEQYF
TRBV28,.,.,TRBJ1-2,TGTGCCAGCAGTTCACTATTGGGGTATGGCTACACCTTC,CASSSLLGYGYTF
TRBV2,few,TRBD1,TRBJ1-6,TGTGCCAGCAGTGGGGGACAGGATTATTCACCCCTCCACTTT,CASSGGQDYSPLHF
TRBV6-5,once,.,TRBJ1-5,TGTGCCAGCAGCACCGAAGCATATCAGCCCCAGCATTTT,CASSTEAYQPQHF
TRBV4-3,once,.,TRBJ2-3,TGCGCCAGCAGCCAAGTTCAGGGTCCCTCTAGCACAGATACGCAGTATTTT,CASSQVQGPSSTDTQYF
TRBV7-2,.,.,TRBJ1-3,TGTGCCAGCAGCTTTGGGGTCCCCGGGCGCCCTGGGGTCACCATATATTTT,CASSFGVPGRPGVTIYF
TRBV5-1,.,.,TRBJ2-3,TGCGCCAGCAGCTGGGCCCCGGGCCGCGAGAATACGCAGTATTTT,CASSWAPGRENTQYF
TRBV6-2/TRBV6-3,.,.,TRBJ2-6,TGTGCCAGCAGTGCCCGTTCCTCTGGGGCCAACGTCCTGACTTTC,CASSARSSGANVLTF
TRBV2,few,.,TRBJ2-7,TGTGCCAGCAGTGACACAGCCTACGAGCAGTACTTC,CASSDTAYEQYF
TRBV5-4,.,.,TRBJ2-3,TGTGCCAGCAGCCCCTCGACAGGCACAGATACGCAGTATTTT,CASSPSTGTDTQYF